These 15 T cell receptor beta chains were all obtained from the same sample, sequenced in a study of cytomegalovirus exposure and HLA in healthy donors. Primers for the PCR totalled 60 Vbeta and 13 Jbeta. TCRdb's table, derived via immunoSEQ multiplex PCR, lists solely in-frame clones and lacks some. The table has about 120,000 clones, roughly 80% seen once. Sequencing used PBMCs. Every receptor here comes from a man aged 60 to 75 in good health and CMV-seropositive.

This CDR3 reads CASSYRGGKLFF. CDR3 nucleotide sequence: TGTGCCAGCAGCTACAGGGGAGGAAAACTGTTTTTT. J is TRBJ1-4 and V is TRBV9, with 7 bases aligning to TRBD1. V dropped 4 bases and J dropped 10; count of bases not matched to a gene: 4. Germline V gene data show CDR1 as SGDLS and CDR2 as YYNGEE. CDR3 size: 12 residues. The full variable domain, with the rest looked up from reference TRBV9 and TRBJ1-4, is DSGVTQTPKHLITATGQRVTLRCSPRSGDLSVYWYQQSLDQGLQFLIQYYNGEERAKGNILERFSAQQFPDLHSELNLSSLELGDSALYFCASSYRGGKLFFGSGTQLSVL.

This clone showed up just once. V usage is TRBV14 and J usage is TRBJ2-7; 7 bases are shared with TRBD1. Germline loops: CDR1 SGHDN, CDR2 FVKESK. Trimming removed 1 base from V and 1 base from J; junction bases left unmatched: 4. CDR3 length equals 15 residues. The CDR3 sequence: CASSQGYRGSYEQYF. CDR3 DNA sequence: TGTGCCAGCAGCCAAGGCTACAGGGGATCCTACGAGCAGTACTTC.

The rearrangement links TRBV5-1 to TRBJ2-7; TRBD2 might be the D (6 bases). V lost 2 bases and J 2 bases, leaving 8 bases between the germline ends. The CDR3 sequence is 13 residues long. CDR1 is SGHRS and CDR2 is YFSETQ in the germline V gene. CDR3 residues: CASSFGGPYEQYF. CDR3 DNA sequence: TGCGCCAGCAGCTTTGGAGGGCCCTACGAGCAGTACTTC.

V usage is TRBV9 and J usage is TRBJ2-2; 8 nucleotides match TRBD2. The CDR3 sequence is 17 residues long. The V gene's germline CDR1 is SGDLS and CDR2 YYNGEE. J was trimmed by 5 bases and V by 0 bases; bases with no gene match: 9. The chain's CDR3 is CASSVAQSGGRTGELFF. CDR3 nucleotide sequence: TGTGCCAGCAGCGTAGCTCAAAGCGGGGGCCGTACCGGGGAGCTGTTTTTT.

In the case of this clone: Other DNA sequences in the sample encode the same CDR3. CDR3 nucleotide sequence: TGCGCCAGCAGCGGCGGACAGGGTGAGACCCAGTACTTC. Translated: CASSGGQGETQYF. The chain recombines TRBV5-1 with TRBJ2-5; 8 positions match TRBD1. Germline V gene sequence: CDR1 SGHRS, CDR2 YFSETQ. V dropped 4 bases and J dropped 5; count of bases not matched to a gene: 4. This CDR3 has 13 amino acids.

The V call is TRBV5-8, the J call TRBJ1-2; TRBD1 is a possible D gene (5 bases). The CDR3 is 13 amino acids. Germline values: CDR1 SGHTS, CDR2 YDEGEE. The ends were cut back, 1 base at V and 8 bases at J, with 12 bases in the middle. CDR3 in DNA: TGTGCCAGCAGCTTGTTGGGCAGGGAAGGCTACACCTTC. Translation: CASSLLGREGYTF.

This clone has a handful of counts. The rearrangement joins TRBV10-3 to TRBJ2-1; TRBD1 is a possible D gene (6 bases). Germline CDR1 reads ENHRY; CDR2 reads SYGVKD. The CDR3 sequence is 14 residues long. Trimming shortened V by 7 bases and J by 0 bases, and 10 bases separated the two germline ends. The CDR3 protein is CAIKRGSSYNEQFF. The CDR3 bases are TGTGCCATCAAGAGGGGGAGCTCCTACAATGAGCAGTTCTTC.

The CDR3 DNA sequence: TGTGCCAGCTCACCAGGGGGACAGCGCAATCAGCCCCAGCATTTT. Protein: CASSPGGQRNQPQHF. The chain couples TRBV18 to TRBJ1-5; 7 nucleotides align to TRBD1. The length of the CDR3 is 15 residues. Germline V lookup: CDR1 KGHSH, CDR2 LQKENI. V was pared by 2 bases and J by 2 bases, with 3 bases of the junction left unmatched.

V gene TRBV5-4 combines with J gene TRBJ2-1; 9 nucleotides match TRBD2. This CDR3 has 15 residues. The V and J ends lost 2 bases and 4 bases, in that order; junction bases with no gene match: 4. The germline V gene has CDR1 SGHNT and CDR2 YYREEE (reference sequence). The CDR3 nucleotides read TGTGCCAGCAGCTTCGGTAGCGGGGGATACAATGAGCAGTTCTTC. It yields the protein CASSFGSGGYNEQFF.

V and J are TRBV5-8 and TRBJ1-3; 8 bases fit TRBD1. V shed 2 bases, J shed 3 bases, and the junction held 7 bases outside the gene matches. The CDR3 consists of 16 residues. Germline CDR1 reads SGHTS; CDR2 reads YDEGEE. For the CDR3, the DNA is TGTGCCAGCAGCTTAAGACAGGGGACTTTTGGAAACACCATATATTTT. Protein sequence: CASSLRQGTFGNTIYF.

This chain links TRBV7-3 with TRBJ1-1; no clear D. This CDR3 contains 13 residues. The ends were cut back, 6 bases at V and 1 base at J, with 9 bases in the middle. Germline-derived CDR1 and CDR2 are SGHTA and FQGTGA. The CDR3 bases are TGTGCCAGCAGGTCAAGCGGGAACACTGAAGCTTTCTTT. Amino acids: CASRSSGNTEAFF. The full variable domain, its missing parts supplied by reference TRBV7-3 and TRBJ1-1, is GAGVSQTPSNKVTEKGKYVELRCDPISGHTALYWYRQSLGQGPEFLIYFQGTGAADDSGLPNDRFFAVRPEGSVSTLKIQRTERGDSAVYLCASRSSGNTEAFFGQGTRLTVV.

The chain recombines TRBV28 with TRBJ1-5, with 8 positions matching TRBD1. Germline CDR1 and CDR2: MDHEN and SYDVKM. The ends lost 8 bases at V and 6 bases at J; junction bases unmatched: 18. This CDR3 contains 17 residues. The chain's CDR3 is CASGSSYRTGFSQPQHF. In nucleotides, the CDR3 is TGTGCCAGCGGTTCCAGTTACAGGACAGGGTTTTCTCAGCCCCAGCATTTT.

This clone was observed once. The J gene is TRBJ2-3, the V gene TRBV11-2, with unresolved D. The CDR3 is 13 residues long. V was shortened by 3 bases and J by 0 bases, with 4 bases between the two germline ends. The germline V gene has CDR1 SGHAT and CDR2 FQNNGV. CDR3 residues: CASSFISTDTQYF. The CDR3 DNA sequence: TGTGCCAGCAGCTTCATTAGCACAGATACGCAGTATTTT.

The chain is built from TRBV10-1 and TRBJ2-3; D unresolved. Germline loops: CDR1 WNHNN, CDR2 SYGVQD (reference sequence). This CDR3 region has 13 residues. Trimming stripped 4 bases from V and 3 bases from J, with 8 bases between. DNA for the CDR3: TGCGCCAGCAGTGGGGCAGCAACAGATACGCAGTATTTT. It specifies CASSGAATDTQYF.

This CDR3 is CASGLGGGGLYEQYF. In DNA, the CDR3 is TGTGCTAGTGGTTTGGGAGGGGGGGGCCTCTACGAGCAGTACTTC. The V and J genes are TRBV12-5 and TRBJ2-7; a possible D gene is TRBD2 (7 bases). Germline V lookup: CDR1 LGHNT, CDR2 FRNRAP. Trimming shortened V by 1 base and J by 3 bases, and 13 bases separated the two germline ends. CDR3 size: 15 residues. Full variable domain (rest looked up from reference TRBV12-5 and TRBJ2-7): DARVTQTPRHKVTEMGQEVTMRCQPILGHNTVFWYRQTMMQGLELLAYFRNRAPLDDSGMPKDRFSAEMPDATLATLKIQPSEPRDSAVYFCASGLGGGGLYEQYFGPGTRLTVT.